A selection of T cell receptor beta chains follows, all from one sample in a study of blood T cells in healthy people across ages. One entry per CDR3 protein, called by TCRdb with MiXCR from the 5' RACE reads. The data show around 800,000 distinct CDR3 sequences, around a quarter seen once. This sample also appeared in a second study, on T cells of mothers and their children.

Material: blood. The source of these receptors is a boy aged 5-17 years in good health. Both conserved end residues are part of each CDR3. A D gene is named only where the DNA matches it firmly. Size is omitted from some rows. Given values are once, few, many or a class for expanded clones.

>TRBJ2-7|TRBD1|TRBV4-1|-
TGCGCCAGCAGCAACCGGGACAGTGCTTCCTACGAGCAGTACTTC
CASSNRDSASYEQYF
>TRBJ1-4|-|TRBV20-1|-
TGCAGTGCTAGCTCAACAGGGTCTCTTAATGAAAAACTGTTTTTT
CSASSTGSLNEKLFF
>TRBJ2-5|TRBD2|TRBV20-1|-
TGCAGTGCTCCTAGCGGGGGGTGGGAGACCCAGTACTTC
CSAPSGGWETQYF
>TRBJ1-6|TRBD1|TRBV7-2|few
TGTGCCAGCAGCCGACCGGGACAGGGGTCGAATTCACCCCTCCACTTT
CASSRPGQGSNSPLHF
>TRBJ2-7|TRBD1|TRBV7-2|few
TGTGCCAGCAGTTACGGACAGGGGGCCCCTTACGAGCAGTACTTC
CASSYGQGAPYEQYF
>TRBJ2-5|-|TRBV6-1|-
TGTACCAGCAGTACAGGCTATGGCGTCGGCCAAGAGACCCAGTACTTC
CTSSTGYGVGQETQYF
>TRBJ2-1|-|TRBV9|-
TGTGCCAGCAGCGTCCAGGGGTATAGCTCCTACAATGAGCAGTTCTTC
CASSVQGYSSYNEQFF
>TRBJ2-2|-|TRBV30|few
TGTGCCTGGAGTGTATCCGCTGGGGAGCTGTTTTTT
CAWSVSAGELFF
>TRBJ2-7|TRBD1|TRBV5-1|-
TGCGCCAGCAGATCGGGACAGGCCTACGAGCAGTACTTC
CASRSGQAYEQYF
>TRBJ2-1|-|TRBV4-1|-
TGCGCCAGCAGCTACCAGCTCCGGAATGAGCAGTTCTTC
CASSYQLRNEQFF
>TRBJ2-1|TRBD2|TRBV24-1|few
TGTGCCACCAGCAAAGCCGGGACTAGCGCTCCCAACAATGAGCAGTTCTTC
CATSKAGTSAPNNEQFF
>TRBJ2-6|-|TRBV11-2|-
TGTGCCAGCAGCTTTTGGGGTAGGGGCTCTGGGGCCAACGTCCTGACTTTC
CASSFWGRGSGANVLTF
>TRBJ2-7|TRBD1|TRBV5-1|-
TGCGCCACCTCGGAGGGGGGACAGGGCGGTTACGAGCAGTACTTC
CATSEGGQGGYEQYF
>TRBJ2-7|-|TRBV29-1|-
TGCAGCGTTGAATTGGGAATTGCCTACGAGCAGTACTTC
CSVELGIAYEQYF
>TRBJ2-7|TRBD2|TRBV20-1|-
TGCAGTGCGACCGGACTAGCGGGGGGGCCCTACGAGCAGTACTTC
CSATGLAGGPYEQYF
>TRBJ1-2|-|TRBV6-5|-
TGTGCCAGCAGTTACTCTCTCGCTTCGGATGGCTACACCTTC
CASSYSLASDGYTF
>TRBJ2-2|TRBD2|TRBV20-1|few
TGCAGTGCTAGAGTATTGGGGAGGGAGGCCGGGGAGCTGTTTTTT
CSARVLGREAGELFF
>TRBJ1-4|-|TRBV7-8|few
TGTGCCAGCAGCCCCAGGAGGGCAACTAATGAAAAACTGTTTTTT
CASSPRRATNEKLFF
>TRBJ1-5|-|TRBV6-5|-
TGTGCCAGCAGCCCTGACGGCTATCAGCCCCAGCATTTT
CASSPDGYQPQHF
>TRBJ2-1|-|TRBV3-1|-
TGTGCCAGCAGCCGAGGCACAGGAGACTCCTACAATGAGCAGTTCTTC
CASSRGTGDSYNEQFF
>TRBJ1-1|TRBD1|TRBV7-2|few
TGTGCCAGCAACTTACACAGACAGGGGGTTGGGGCTGAAGCTTTCTTT
CASNLHRQGVGAEAFF
>TRBJ2-7|-|TRBV15|few
TGTGCCACCAGCCCAGACAGCCCATACGAGCAGTACTTC
CATSPDSPYEQYF
>TRBJ1-1|TRBD1|TRBV6-6|few
TGTGCCAGCAGGGACAGGGGGTACACTGAAGCTTTCTTT
CASRDRGYTEAFF
>TRBJ1-4|-|TRBV12-3/TRBV12-4|few
TGTGCCAGCAGTTTTGAGCAGGGAGGAGGAAAACTGTTTTTT
CASSFEQGGGKLFF
>TRBJ2-2|TRBD2|TRBV4-1|few
TGCGCCAGCAGCCAAGAATCTGGGAGGGAAGGAGACACCGGGGAGCTGTTTTTT
CASSQESGREGDTGELFF
>TRBJ2-1|TRBD2|TRBV6-5|many
TGTGCCAGCAGTTCCTATACTAGCGGATACAATGAGCAGTTCTTC
CASSSYTSGYNEQFF
>TRBJ2-5|-|TRBV11-2|few
TGTGCCAGCAGCCTAAGAGCACCGGGACACCGCGGAGAGACCCAGTACTTC
CASSLRAPGHRGETQYF
>TRBJ2-5|-|TRBV2|few
TGTGCCAGCGGTCGGGGACTCTTGGGGCAAGAGACCCAGTACTTC
CASGRGLLGQETQYF
>TRBJ2-1|-|TRBV11-2|-
TGTGCCAGCAGCCAGACCCCCTTTAAGAGCAGCTCCTACAATGAGCAGTTCTTC
CASSQTPFKSSSYNEQFF
>TRBJ1-1|-|TRBV3-1|-
TGTGCCAGCAGTCAAGGGGGAATTTGGGTAGAGAACACTGAAGCTTTCTTT
CASSQGGIWVENTEAFF
>TRBJ2-1|-|TRBV2|many
TGTGCCAGCAGTGAATTTCGGATACGAGGGAAGCAGTTCTTC
CASSEFRIRGKQFF
>TRBJ2-5|TRBD2|TRBV5-1|few
TGCGCCAGCAGCTCCCCCGGGACTAGCGGGCGGGAGACCCAGTACTTC
CASSSPGTSGRETQYF